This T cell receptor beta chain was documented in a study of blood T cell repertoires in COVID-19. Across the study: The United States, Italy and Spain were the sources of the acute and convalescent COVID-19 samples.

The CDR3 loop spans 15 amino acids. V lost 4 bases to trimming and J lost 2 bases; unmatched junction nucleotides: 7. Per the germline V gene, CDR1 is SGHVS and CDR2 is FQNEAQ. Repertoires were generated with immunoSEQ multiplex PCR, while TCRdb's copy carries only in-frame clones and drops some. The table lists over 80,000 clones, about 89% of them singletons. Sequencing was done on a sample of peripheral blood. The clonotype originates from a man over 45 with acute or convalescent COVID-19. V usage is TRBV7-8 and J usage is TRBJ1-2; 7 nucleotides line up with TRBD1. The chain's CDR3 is CASSSRTGLNYGYTF. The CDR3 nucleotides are TGTGCCAGCAGCTCAAGGACAGGTTTAAACTATGGCTACACCTTC.